This T cell receptor beta chain derives from a study of T cell repertoires in cytomegalovirus infection. Notes on this clonotype: As yet, its antigen is unknown.

Germline-derived CDR1 and CDR2 are MNHEY and SVGEGT. V shed 5 bases, J shed 6 bases, and the junction held 11 bases outside the gene matches. The CDR3 has 15 residues. Using its own MiXCR run on the reads, TCRdb lists one record per CDR3 protein. The sample includes 200,000 or so distinct CDR3 sequences, about 38% of them seen just once. Here the sequenced sample was CD8+ T cells from cultured PBMCs, taken from culture after CMV antigen stimulation. The chain is built from TRBV6-2 or TRBV6-3 and TRBJ2-7, with 9 bases aligning to TRBD1. This TCR was recovered from a human donor in good health (CMV status not recorded). Some clones in this sample may be carry-over from other donors' samples. Here the CDR3 DNA reads TGTGCCAGCAGTCCACAGGGGGCCGTAGCCTCCGAGCAGTACTTC. Translation gives CASSPQGAVASEQYF.